This passage covers 23 T cell receptor beta chains from one sample sequenced in a study of cytomegalovirus exposure and HLA in healthy donors. The PCR used 60 Vbeta and 13 Jbeta primers. This table comes from immunoSEQ multiplex PCR, and its TCRdb copy is limited to in-frame clones, with some not included. The table has more than 200,000 clones, around 70% seen once. Specimen: PBMCs. The receptors here all came from a man aged 40-49 years in good health and CMV-seropositive.

The chain uses TRBV7-3 and TRBJ2-2; TRBD2 matches 11 bases. The CDR3 spans 14 residues. The V gene end was trimmed by 5 bases and the J gene end by 7 bases; junction bases not matched to a gene: 3. Germline V CDR1 and CDR2: SGHTA, FQGTGA. CDR3 amino acids: CASSKGTSGGELFF. The CDR3 nucleotides read TGTGCCAGCAGCAAAGGGACTAGCGGCGGGGAGCTGTTTTTT.

As DNA, the CDR3 is TGCGCCAGCAGCCAGGGGGGGGGCAACTATGGCTACACCTTC. It translates to CASSQGGGNYGYTF. The chain links TRBV4-1 to TRBJ1-2; TRBD1 is a possible D gene (6 bases). This CDR3 has 14 residues. From germline, CDR1 is MGHRA and CDR2 YSYEKL. V was cut by 3 bases and J by 2 bases, with 10 bases left in between.

This chain uses TRBV5-1 with TRBJ2-7; 12 bases agree with TRBD1. This CDR3 has 15 amino acids. The V segment lost 0 bases and the J segment 6 bases; nucleotides outside the gene matches: 4. The V gene's germline CDR1 is SGHRS and CDR2 YFSETQ. CDR3 sequence: CASSLGGTGGCEQYF. The CDR3 region has the DNA TGCGCCAGCAGCTTGGGGGGGACAGGGGGCTGCGAGCAGTACTTC.

The chain carries TRBV19 and TRBJ1-5, with 8 bases matching TRBD1. In germline, CDR1 is LNHDA, CDR2 SQIVND (reference sequence). CDR3 length: 15 residues. V lost 7 bases to trimming and J lost 5 bases; unmatched junction nucleotides: 10. The CDR3 DNA reads TGTGCCAGTACTCCTCGGACAGGGCCCTATCAGCCCCAGCATTTT. As protein: CASTPRTGPYQPQHF.

The gene calls are TRBV6-5 and TRBJ1-2; 8 bases are a match to TRBD1. Germline V gives CDR1 MNHEY, CDR2 SVGAGI. The V and J ends lost 5 bases and 1 base, in that order; junction bases with no gene match: 6. This CDR3 region has 15 residues. This CDR3 reads CASSQRTGINYGYTF. CDR3 sequence (DNA): TGTGCCAGCAGTCAACGGACAGGGATTAACTATGGCTACACCTTC.

The chain is built from TRBV29-1 and TRBJ1-1; D gene uncertain. This CDR3 contains 13 residues. Germline assignment: CDR1 SQVTM and CDR2 ANQGSEA. V lost 7 bases and J 0 bases, leaving 12 bases between the germline ends. The CDR3 nucleotides are TGCAGCGCCGGTAAGGACTTGAACACTGAAGCTTTCTTT. Encoded protein: CSAGKDLNTEAFF. Combining the CDR3 with reference TRBV29-1 and TRBJ1-1 gives the whole variable domain SAVISQKPSRDICQRGTSLTIQCQVDSQVTMMFWYRQQPGQSLTLIATANQGSEATYESGFVIDKFPISRPNLTFSTLTVSNMSPEDSSIYLCSAGKDLNTEAFFGQGTRLTVV.

The rearrangement joins TRBV18 to TRBJ2-7; TRBD2 might be the D (6 bases). This CDR3 region has 18 residues. Trimming pared 2 bases from V and 2 bases from J, leaving 22 bases between. The germline CDR1 and CDR2 sequences are KGHSH and LQKENI. CDR3 amino acids: CASSPFLQDPTSTYEQYF. As DNA, the CDR3 is TGTGCCAGCTCACCATTTTTACAGGACCCTACTAGCACCTACGAGCAGTACTTC.

This clone was seen more than once but under ten times. The chain has TRBV25-1 and TRBJ2-1, with 16 bases lining up with TRBD2. V lost 7 bases, J lost 1 base, and 4 bases stayed unmatched. This CDR3 has 17 amino acids. CDR1 is MGHDK and CDR2 is SYGVNS in the germline V gene. The CDR3: CASTGLAGGISYNEQFF. The CDR3 DNA reads as TGTGCCAGCACGGGACTAGCGGGGGGGATATCCTACAATGAGCAGTTCTTC.

The chain has TRBV7-9 and TRBJ1-3; D uncertain. CDR3 size: 17 residues. CDR1 is SEHNR and CDR2 is FQNEAQ in the germline V gene (reference sequence). The germline V and J ends were trimmed by 0 bases and 4 bases, with 16 bases remaining between them. The DNA for the CDR3 is TGTGCCAGCAGCTTAGCGCTCTCCTCTCATACAGGAAACACCATATATTTT. Its protein product is CASSLALSSHTGNTIYF.

The chain carries TRBV11-2 and TRBJ2-5; D possibly corresponds to TRBD2 (5 bases). The J call is in doubt because the DNA end fits TRBJ2-7 better. The CDR3 has 14 amino acids. Germline assignment: CDR1 SGHAT and CDR2 FQNNGV. CDR3 protein: CASSFSQSGYEQYF. The CDR3 DNA follows: TGTGCCAGCAGCTTCTCTCAAAGCGGCTACGAGCAGTACTTC.

Only one count was recorded for this clone. DNA of the CDR3: TGTGCCAGCAGCATAACAGGGGGTCGGGGCACAGATACGCAGTATTTT. Amino acid sequence: CASSITGGRGTDTQYF. V is TRBV7-8 and J is TRBJ2-3, with 8 bases aligning to TRBD1. V lost 5 bases, J lost 1 base, and 8 bases stayed unmatched. CDR1 and CDR2 from the germline V gene are SGHVS and FQNEAQ. This CDR3 is built from 16 residues.

Here the CDR3 DNA reads TGCGCCAGCAGTACCGAGGGGGTAACTGAAGCTTTCTTT. It encodes CASSTEGVTEAFF. The chain links TRBV10-2 to TRBJ1-1; a weak D match, TRBD1 (6 bases). From germline, CDR1 is WSHSY and CDR2 SAAADI. V shed 5 bases and J shed 5 bases, with 12 bases lying between them. The CDR3 has 13 residues.

This chain links TRBV15 with TRBJ2-4, with a possible D match to TRBD2 (7 bases). The CDR3 sequence is 15 residues long. In germline, CDR1 is LNHNV, CDR2 YYDKDF (reference sequence). Trimming removed 6 bases from V and 8 bases from J, with 20 bases in between. The CDR3 spells CATRTGGQLSDIQYF. CDR3 DNA sequence: TGTGCCACCAGGACGGGGGGCCAATTATCGGACATTCAGTACTTC.

CDR3 nucleotides: TGCGCCAGCAGCTGGGGCGTAGCCTCCAGCATGTTTTTT. It encodes CASSWGVASSMFF. This chain uses TRBV5-1 with TRBJ2-2, with D maybe TRBD1 (5 bases). This CDR3 is 13 amino acids long. Germline assignment: CDR1 SGHRS and CDR2 YFSETQ. V was shortened by 3 bases and J by 15 bases, with 18 bases between the two germline ends.

This clone was seen a handful of times. This chain uses TRBV2 with TRBJ1-1; tentative D call: TRBD1 (6 bases). Trimming shortened V by 6 bases and J by 5 bases, and 16 bases separated the two germline ends. The CDR3 length is 14 residues. The germline CDR1 and CDR2 sequences are SNHLY and FYNNEI. CDR3 DNA: TGTGCCAGCAGGGCGACAGGAAGAAGGACTGAAGCTTTCTTT. This translates into CASRATGRRTEAFF.

In its sample, this clone was seen a few times. The rearrangement links TRBV9 to TRBJ2-2; 10 bases map to TRBD1. There are 15 residues in the CDR3. V was pared by 4 bases and J by 7 bases, with 7 bases of the junction left unmatched. The V gene's germline CDR1 is SGDLS and CDR2 YYNGEE. This CDR3 is CASSPPTGGGGELFF. CDR3 DNA sequence: TGTGCCAGCAGCCCGCCGACAGGGGGCGGCGGGGAGCTGTTTTTT.

V is TRBV10-3 and J is TRBJ2-6; 7 positions match TRBD2. Trimming cost V 4 bases and J 0 bases; bases outside gene matches: 6. CDR1 is ENHRY and CDR2 is SYGVKD in the germline V gene. The CDR3 has 17 amino acids. This CDR3 is CAISAGLPYSGANVLTF. Here the CDR3 DNA reads TGTGCCATCAGTGCGGGACTACCTTACTCTGGGGCCAACGTCCTGACTTTC.

V usage is TRBV7-8 and J usage is TRBJ2-7, with 10 bases that match TRBD1. The CDR3 runs 15 residues. Germline V gene lookup returns CDR1 SGHVS and CDR2 FQNEAQ. The junction had 8 bases not matched to a gene; V was cut back by 2 bases and J by 7 bases. The CDR3 region has the DNA TGTGCCAGCAGCTTACTCGTAGGGACAGGGGAGGAGCAGTACTTC. It encodes CASSLLVGTGEEQYF.

This clone was counted only a few times. V usage is TRBV7-9 and J usage is TRBJ2-2; 8 positions agree with TRBD1. Germline CDR1 and CDR2: SEHNR and FQNEAQ (reference sequence). V lost 5 bases to trimming and J lost 5 bases; unmatched junction nucleotides: 7. The CDR3 spans 15 residues. CDR3: CASSPWTGRTGELFF. In DNA, the CDR3 is TGTGCCAGCAGCCCGTGGACAGGGCGAACCGGGGAGCTGTTTTTT.

The chain combines TRBV6-1 with TRBJ1-1; D remains ambiguous. This CDR3 comprises 14 residues. Germline V gene lookup returns CDR1 MNHNS and CDR2 SASEGT. V was clipped by 11 bases and J by 0 bases, with 16 bases between them. The CDR3 is CAAFRLYLNTEAFF. Written as DNA, the CDR3 is TGTGCCGCCTTCCGACTTTATTTGAACACTGAAGCTTTCTTT.

This chain joins TRBV2 and TRBJ2-5, with a weak D call TRBD1 (5 bases). The CDR3 is 13 amino acids. Trimming shortened V by 0 bases and J by 7 bases, and 9 bases separated the two germline ends. The germline V gene has CDR1 SNHLY and CDR2 FYNNEI. The CDR3 region is CASSEAGVATQYF. The CDR3 nucleotides are TGTGCCAGCAGTGAAGCAGGGGTTGCGACCCAGTACTTC.

V is TRBV19 and J is TRBJ2-6; D uncertain. V was cut by 3 bases and J by 2 bases, with 5 bases left in between. Per germline, CDR1 LNHDA and CDR2 SQIVND (reference sequence). The length of the CDR3 is 14 residues. CDR3 nucleotides: TGTGCCAGTAGTATGCGAGCTGGGGCCAACGTCCTGACTTTC. It is translated as CASSMRAGANVLTF.

This chain links TRBV29-1 with TRBJ2-5; 13 bases are shared with TRBD2. This CDR3 has 14 amino acids. Trimming cost V 6 bases and J 0 bases; bases outside gene matches: 1. Germline CDR1 is SQVTM and CDR2 is ANQGSEA. The CDR3 bases are TGCAGCGTCGGGACTAGCGGGAACCAAGAGACCCAGTACTTC. Amino acid sequence: CSVGTSGNQETQYF. Full variable domain (remainder filled in from reference TRBV29-1 and TRBJ2-5): SAVISQKPSRDICQRGTSLTIQCQVDSQVTMMFWYRQQPGQSLTLIATANQGSEATYESGFVIDKFPISRPNLTFSTLTVSNMSPEDSSIYLCSVGTSGNQETQYFGPGTRLLVL.